These T cell receptor beta chains were read from a single sample in a study of T cell clonotyping in hematopoietic cell transplantation. The protocol was immunoSEQ multiplex PCR, while the TCRdb copy is restricted to in-frame clones and leaves out a portion. The sample lists tens of thousands of clones, 80% to 90% occurring once. The starting material was peripheral blood mononuclear cells, obtained before stem cell transplant. The receptors shown here come from a man in his sixties with biphenotypic leukemia. Some clones in this sample may be carry-over from other donors' samples. The CDR3 runs from the conserved cysteine through the conserved F or W. The D gene is left open where the match is weak. Expanded clones are given a class, and other clones once, few, many or no size at all.

>NA|TRBV5-1|NA|TRBJ1-1
TGCGCCAGCAGCTTGGTTCGCCCCGGTATGAACACTGAAGCTTTCTTT
CASSLVRPGMNTEAFF
>NA|TRBV21-1|NA|TRBJ2-7
TGTGCCAGCAGCAAAGGAGGTCAGGTCTCCTACGAGCAGTACTTC
CASSKGGQVSYEQYF
>TRBD2|TRBV19|NA|TRBJ2-2
TGTGCCAGTAACCCAGCGGGAGGTGGGATCGAGGCCGGGGAGCTGTTTTTT
CASNPAGGGIEAGELFF
>TRBD2|TRBV4-1|NA|TRBJ2-1
TGCGCCAGCAAGGCTAGCGGGATATACAATGAGCAGTTCTTC
CASKASGIYNEQFF
>NA|TRBV6-1|NA|TRBJ2-7
TGTGCCAGCAGCTTGCGTCGGAGGGAACGCTCCGAGCAGTACTTC
CASSLRRRERSEQYF
>NA|TRBV7-9|NA|TRBJ1-5
TGTGCCAGCGCGGGACACGAGCTCCCCAATCAGCCCCAGCATTTT
CASAGHELPNQPQHF
>NA|TRBV7-6|NA|TRBJ2-7
TGTGCCAGCAGCTTAAACTCCTACGAGCAGTACTTC
CASSLNSYEQYF
>NA|TRBV5-4|NA|TRBJ2-7
TGTGCCAGCAGCTTGGATTTGGGGAGCTCCTACGAGCAGTACTTC
CASSLDLGSSYEQYF
>TRBD1|TRBV28|NA|TRBJ1-2
TGTGCCAGCAGTTTAGGGACAGGTGCATATGGCTACACCTTC
CASSLGTGAYGYTF
>NA|TRBV7-3|NA|TRBJ1-1
TGTGCCAGCAGCGTTGACACGAACACTGAAGCTTTCTTT
CASSVDTNTEAFF
>NA|TRBV30|NA|TRBJ2-1
TGTGCCTGGAGTGTACTCACTAGTGAGCAGTTCTTC
CAWSVLTSEQFF
>NA|TRBV30|NA|TRBJ2-3
TGTGCCTGGAGGATACTGGGGACGGATACGCAGTATTTT
CAWRILGTDTQYF
>NA|TRBV19|once|TRBJ2-7
TGTGCCAGTAGTCACTTTAGCTCCTACGAGCAGTACTTC
CASSHFSSYEQYF
>NA|TRBV11-2|NA|TRBJ2-7
TGTGCCAGCAGCCGGACATCCTACGAGCAGTACTTC
CASSRTSYEQYF
>TRBD1|TRBV5-1|NA|TRBJ2-7
TGCGCCAGCAGCCGGTCGGGGACAGGGGGCTACGAGCAGTACTTC
CASSRSGTGGYEQYF
>NA|TRBV30|NA|TRBJ1-1
TGTGCGGGACGTAAGGACACTGAAGCTTTCTTT
CAGRKDTEAFF
>NA|TRBV7-3|NA|TRBJ1-1
TGTGCCAGCAGCTCCGGGCGGAACACTGAAGCTTTCTTT
CASSSGRNTEAFF
>NA|TRBV5-6|NA|TRBJ1-5
TGTGCCAGCAGCTTAGCGACGGGGGGTCAGCCCCAGCATTTT
CASSLATGGQPQHF
>NA|TRBV30|NA|TRBJ2-2
TGTGCCTGGAGAGCTGGACCCACAGGCGCATGGCCCACCGGGGAGCTGTTTTTT
CAWRAGPTGAWPTGELFF
>NA|TRBV5-1|once|TRBJ1-1
TGCGCCAGCAGCTTGGCCGGGCGCAGGAACACTGAAGCTTTCTTT
CASSLAGRRNTEAFF
>NA|TRBV7-2|NA|TRBJ2-1
TGTGCCAGCAGCATTGGTGGCTCCTACAATGAGCAGTTCTTC
CASSIGGSYNEQFF
>NA|TRBV6-1|NA|TRBJ1-2
TGTGCCAGCAGTGAAAGGGGGTTGGGCGGCTACACCTTC
CASSERGLGGYTF
>NA|TRBV20-1|NA|TRBJ2-7
TGCAGTGCTAGAGAGGAGAGGGAGCAGTACTTC
CSAREEREQYF
>NA|TRBV28|once|TRBJ1-2
TGTGCCAGCAGTACCCTGTCCGGGAAGAACTATGGCTACACCTTC
CASSTLSGKNYGYTF
>NA|TRBV5-1|NA|TRBJ2-7
TGCGCCAGCAGCTTGGGACCCACCTACGAGCAGTACTTC
CASSLGPTYEQYF
>NA|TRBV5-3|NA|TRBJ1-2
TGTGCCAGAAGCTGCAGGGCACGTCAAGGGGGAAACTATGGCTACACCTTC
CARSCRARQGGNYGYTF
>TRBD1|TRBV27|NA|TRBJ2-7
TGTGCCAGCAGTCGGGACAGGGGGTCCGAGCAGTACTTC
CASSRDRGSEQYF
>TRBD1|TRBV5-8|NA|TRBJ1-1
TGTGCCAGCAGTTCTACAGGGGGTGCCACTGAAGCTTTCTTT
CASSSTGGATEAFF
>NA|TRBV28|NA|TRBJ1-2
TGTGCCAGCAGTTTAGAAGGGCGGGCTACGTATGGCTACACCTTC
CASSLEGRATYGYTF
>NA|TRBV5-6|NA|TRBJ1-2
TGTGCCAGCAGCCGAACATCGCTGGGCTACACCTTC
CASSRTSLGYTF
>NA|TRBV7-9|NA|TRBJ2-5
TGTGCCAGCAGCTTAGGGATTTTTTCCGGGGCCGATCAGCTAGAGACCCAGTACTTC
CASSLGIFSGADQLETQYF
>NA|TRBV11-2|NA|TRBJ1-1
TGTGCCAGCAGCGCGCGAATTGAAGCTTTCTTT
CASSARIEAFF
>NA|TRBV7-9|NA|TRBJ2-3
TGTGCCAGCAGCTTAAGCCATGCAGATACGCAGTATTTT
CASSLSHADTQYF
>NA|TRBV9|medium-sized|TRBJ2-1
TGTGCCAGCAGCGTGAATTACCCGGGCAATGAGCAGTTCTTC
CASSVNYPGNEQFF
>NA|TRBV27|NA|TRBJ1-2
TGTGCCAGCAGTTTGGGGGCGGAGTATGGCTACACCTTC
CASSLGAEYGYTF
>TRBD2|TRBV6-1|NA|TRBJ2-2
TGTGCCAGCACAACTAGCGGGTTCAACACCGGGGAGCTGTTTTTT
CASTTSGFNTGELFF
>NA|TRBV4-1|NA|TRBJ2-1
TGCGCCAGCAGCCCGGGGCCGCCGATCTCCAATGAGCAGTTCTTC
CASSPGPPISNEQFF
>NA|TRBV10-3|NA|TRBJ1-6
TGTGCCATCAGTGAGTCTACAGCTAATTCACCCCTCCACTTT
CAISESTANSPLHF
>NA|TRBV28|NA|TRBJ1-5
TGTGCCAGCAGTTTGTATTGGGGCCGGGATAGCAATCAGCCCCAGCATTTT
CASSLYWGRDSNQPQHF
>NA|TRBV29-1|NA|TRBJ2-7
TGCAGCGTTGAAGAGACCGGCCTCTCCTACGAGCAGTACTTC
CSVEETGLSYEQYF
>NA|TRBV6-6|NA|TRBJ1-1
TGTGCCAGCATCGGGGTGGGGAACACTGAAGCTTTCTTT
CASIGVGNTEAFF
>NA|TRBV10-2|NA|TRBJ2-1
TGCGCCAGCAGTGGAGGACCCAATTACAATGAGCAGTTCTTC
CASSGGPNYNEQFF
>TRBD1|TRBV28|NA|TRBJ1-2
TGTGCCAGCATCACAGGGGGAACTCGCTATGGCTACACCTTC
CASITGGTRYGYTF
>NA|TRBV11-2|NA|TRBJ2-7
TGTGCCAGCTCGCGGGGACGGTCCTACGAGCAGTACTTC
CASSRGRSYEQYF
>NA|TRBV4-1|NA|TRBJ2-3
TGCGCCAGCAGCCAAGCGCCCACAGATACGCAGTATTTT
CASSQAPTDTQYF
>NA|TRBV28|NA|TRBJ1-5
TGTGCCAGCAGCAACCTCCTTCAGGGTGAAAGCCAGCCCCAGCATTTT
CASSNLLQGESQPQHF
>TRBD1|TRBV25-1|NA|TRBJ1-2
TGTGCCAGCAGTTCACAGGGGTTCTATGGCTACACCTTC
CASSSQGFYGYTF
>NA|TRBV20-1|NA|TRBJ2-3
TGCAGTGCTAAGCAGACAGATACGCAGTATTTT
CSAKQTDTQYF
>TRBD1|TRBV28|NA|TRBJ1-2
TGTGCCACCAACGCACAGGGGGCGGATTATGGCTACACCTTC
CATNAQGADYGYTF
>TRBD1|TRBV10-1|NA|TRBJ2-5
TGCGCCAGCAGTTTTCACGTCCCGGGACAGGTGGCTGAAGAGACCCAGTACTTC
CASSFHVPGQVAEETQYF
>TRBD1|TRBV6-1|NA|TRBJ1-1
TGTGCCAGCAGCGCGACAGGGGGCACTGAAGCTTTCTTT
CASSATGGTEAFF
>NA|TRBV4-1|NA|TRBJ2-1
TGCGCCAGCAGCCCGGCCCCCTACAATGAGCAGTTCTTC
CASSPAPYNEQFF
>NA|TRBV6-5|once|TRBJ1-5
TGTGCCAGCAGCCGCTATAGCAATCAGCCCCAGCATTTT
CASSRYSNQPQHF